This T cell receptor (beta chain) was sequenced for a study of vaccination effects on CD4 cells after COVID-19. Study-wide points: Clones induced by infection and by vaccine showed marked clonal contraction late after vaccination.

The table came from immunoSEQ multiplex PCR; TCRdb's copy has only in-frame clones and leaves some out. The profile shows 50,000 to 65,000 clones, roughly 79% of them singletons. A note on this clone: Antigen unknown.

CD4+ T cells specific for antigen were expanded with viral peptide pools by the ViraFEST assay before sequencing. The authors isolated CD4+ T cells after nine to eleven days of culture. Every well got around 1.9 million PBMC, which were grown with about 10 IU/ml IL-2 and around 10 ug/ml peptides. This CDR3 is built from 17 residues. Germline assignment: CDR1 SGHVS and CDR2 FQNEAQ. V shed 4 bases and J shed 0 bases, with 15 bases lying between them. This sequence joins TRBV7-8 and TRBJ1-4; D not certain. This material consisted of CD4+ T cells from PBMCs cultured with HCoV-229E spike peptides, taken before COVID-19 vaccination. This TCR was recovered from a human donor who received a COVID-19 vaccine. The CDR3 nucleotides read TGTGCCAGCAGCTATATAGGACGCGATGCAACTAATGAAAAACTGTTTTTT. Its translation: CASSYIGRDATNEKLFF.